This passage covers 23 T cell receptor beta chains from one sample sequenced in a study of Tregs in tolerant kidney transplant recipients. These receptors lack a known antigen. Some clones are missing from TCRdb's copy, which holds only in-frame ones; the method was immunoSEQ multiplex PCR. The sample lists about 840 clones; around two fifths were seen once. The sample here was Tregs from blood cultured with allogeneic cells, taken before the transplant. All receptors come from a human patient who received a combined kidney and bone marrow transplant.

This clone has a handful of counts. The CDR3 loop reads CASSRGTTNTGELFF. CDR3 DNA sequence: TGTGCCAGCAGTCGGGGGACCACGAACACCGGGGAGCTGTTTTTT. The chain has TRBV6-5 and TRBJ2-2; a possible D gene is TRBD2 (6 bases). Trimming removed 5 bases from V and 0 bases from J, with 10 bases in between. The length of the CDR3 is 15 residues. CDR1 and CDR2 from the germline V gene are MNHEY and SVGAGI.

This clone is medium-sized (0.01 to 0.1%) within its sample. The V call is TRBV11-3, the J call TRBJ2-7; D uncertain. V gave up 5 bases and J gave up 5 bases, with 7 bases separating them. The V gene's germline CDR1 is SGHNT and CDR2 YENEEA. The CDR3 totals 11 residues. The chain's CDR3 is CASSLWDEQYF. Written as DNA, the CDR3 is TGTGCCAGCAGCCTCTGGGACGAGCAGTACTTC.

The sample holds one count of this clone. The chain links TRBV7-3 to TRBJ2-1; D is perhaps TRBD1 (6 bases). Germline loops: CDR1 SGHTA, CDR2 FQGTGA. CDR3 length: 16 residues. The V gene lost 7 bases and the J gene lost 0 bases, with 16 bases spanning the gap. The CDR3 region is CASTYPLTGSYNEQFF. CDR3 nucleotide sequence: TGTGCCAGCACCTACCCGCTGACAGGCTCCTACAATGAGCAGTTCTTC.

This clone occurred a few times. A far larger clone is only one base removed, so a read error is likely. The CDR3 loop is CAINRDSGAQYF. The CDR3 region has the DNA TGTGCCATCAATCGGGACTCAGGTGCGCAGTATTTT. This chain joins TRBV9 and TRBJ2-3; possibly TRBD2 for D (6 bases). Trimming removed 9 bases from V and 10 bases from J, with 18 bases in between. CDR3 length: 12 residues. Germline CDR1 is SGDLS and CDR2 is YYNGEE.

The chain combines TRBV11-3 with TRBJ1-3; tentatively, D is TRBD1 (6 bases). CDR1 SGHNT and CDR2 YENEEA come from the germline V gene. V was clipped by 5 bases and J by 0 bases, with 11 bases between them. CDR3 length: 15 amino acids. This chain's CDR3 is CASSPGARSGNTIYF. The CDR3 DNA follows: TGTGCCAGCAGCCCGGGGGCCCGCTCTGGAAACACCATATATTTT.

This chain links TRBV7-3 with TRBJ1-1; D unresolved. The CDR3 has 11 residues. Germline CDR1 SGHTA, CDR2 FQGTGA. Between the trimmed V and J ends, which lost 1 base and 11 bases, there was a span of 8 bases. CDR3 loop: CASSLNRKAFF. CDR3 sequence (DNA): TGTGCCAGCAGCTTAAATCGGAAGGCTTTCTTT.

By share, this clone ranks as large (0.1 to 1%). The genes are TRBV7-8 and TRBJ2-1; perhaps TRBD1 as D (6 bases). The CDR3 runs 16 residues. Trimming pared 7 bases from V and 0 bases from J, leaving 16 bases between. Germline V CDR1 and CDR2: SGHVS, FQNEAQ. The CDR3 nucleotides are TGTGCCAGCACCTACCCGCTGACAGGCTCCTACAATGAGCAGTTCTTC. Translation gives CASTYPLTGSYNEQFF.

This chain joins TRBV5-1 and TRBJ2-1; D unclear. Per germline, CDR1 SGHRS and CDR2 YFSETQ. The CDR3 has 16 amino acids. Trimming removed 4 bases from V and 2 bases from J, with 16 bases in between. The CDR3 spells CASSRPTSYPYNEQFF. CDR3 sequence (DNA): TGCGCCAGCAGCCGCCCGACGTCCTACCCCTACAATGAGCAGTTCTTC.

The V gene is TRBV5-1, the J gene TRBJ2-3; tentatively, D is TRBD1 (5 bases). Germline loops: CDR1 SGHRS, CDR2 YFSETQ. CDR3 length equals 15 residues. Trimming pared 0 bases from V and 2 bases from J, leaving 10 bases between. The CDR3 loop is CASSLADRFTDTQYF. CDR3 DNA sequence: TGCGCCAGCAGCTTGGCCGACAGATTCACAGATACGCAGTATTTT.

This clone was seen only once. It differs at one base from a far larger clone, so likely a read error. The sample has other DNA sequences that encode this CDR3 too. V is TRBV27 and J is TRBJ2-7; 9 nucleotides align to TRBD1. Germline V gene lookup returns CDR1 MNHEY and CDR2 SMNVEV (reference sequence). Trimming removed 5 bases from V and 5 bases from J; junction bases left unmatched: 10. There are 15 residues in the CDR3. DNA for the CDR3: TGTGCCAGCAGTCGGCCCGGGACAGGGTTCCACGAGCAGTACTTC. As protein: CASSRPGTGFHEQYF.

The chain has TRBV5-4 and TRBJ2-7; D uncertain. The CDR3 spans 11 residues. Looked up from germline, CDR1 is SGHNT and CDR2 is YYREEE (reference sequence). V was cut by 4 bases and J by 3 bases, with 5 bases left in between. The CDR3 spells CASSRYYEQYF. The CDR3 DNA reads as TGTGCCAGCAGCCGTTACTACGAGCAGTACTTC. Drawing the rest from reference TRBV5-4 and TRBJ2-7, the complete variable domain is ETGVTQSPTHLIKTRGQQVTLRCSSQSGHNTVSWYQQALGQGPQFIFQYYREEENGRGNFPPRFSGLQFPNYSSELNVNALELDDSALYLCASSRYYEQYFGPGTRLTVT.

J is TRBJ2-6 and V is TRBV10-3; D gene unclear. The ends were cut back, 5 bases at V and 5 bases at J, with 25 bases in the middle. Per the germline V gene, CDR1 is ENHRY and CDR2 is SYGVKD. This CDR3 comprises 19 residues. The CDR3 sequence: CAISRRHCRIQSRANVLTF. The DNA of the CDR3 is TGTGCCATCAGTAGACGTCACTGTAGAATACAAAGTCGGGCCAACGTCCTGACTTTC.

This clone is termed large. The chain is built from TRBV9 and TRBJ1-2; D is possibly TRBD1 (5 bases). CDR3 length: 13 residues. V dropped 3 bases and J dropped 8 bases, with 14 bases sitting between them. Germline CDR1 reads SGDLS; CDR2 reads YYNGEE. The CDR3 nucleotides are TGTGCCAGCAGCGGGGGACGGAGAGAGGGCTACACCTTC. Protein sequence: CASSGGRREGYTF.

V usage is TRBV6-9 and J usage is TRBJ1-2; D uncertain. Trimming cost V 5 bases and J 6 bases, with 10 bases left between them. CDR3 length equals 12 residues. CDR1 is MNHGY, CDR2 SVAAGI, per germline. As DNA, the CDR3 is TGTGCCAGCAGTGTAGGGCTCCATGGCTACACCTTC. Its protein is CASSVGLHGYTF.

Details on this clone: A much bigger clone sits one base away, suggesting this may be a read error. The rearrangement joins TRBV7-8 to TRBJ2-2; 9 positions agree with TRBD2. In germline, CDR1 is SGHVS, CDR2 FQNEAQ. V trimming: 11 bases; J trimming: 4 bases; junction bases outside the gene matches: 14. CDR3 length: 16 amino acids. Written as DNA, the CDR3 is TGTGCCCGCCGCTTATGGGCGGGGGGGTCCACCGGGGAGCTGTTTTTT. Its protein product is CARRLWAGGSTGELFF.

Note on this clone: The likely explanation is a read error, given a far larger clone one base away. The chain is built from TRBV7-9 and TRBJ1-2; D is unclear. Germline CDR1 reads SEHNR; CDR2 reads FQNEAQ (reference sequence). This CDR3 contains 15 residues. Trimming removed 3 bases from V and 6 bases from J, with 17 bases in between. This CDR3 is CASSLISWRRDGYTF. CDR3 bases: TGTGCCAGCAGCTTGATATCGTGGCGCCGAGATGGCTACACCTTC.

The chain joins TRBV20-1 to TRBJ2-3; no definite D call. Trimming removed 4 bases at V and 3 bases at J, with 2 bases between. Germline V gene lookup returns CDR1 DFQATT and CDR2 SNEGSKA (reference sequence). The CDR3 has 10 residues. The CDR3 loop is CSAKTDTQYF. In nucleotides, the CDR3 is TGCAGTGCTAAAACAGATACGCAGTATTTT.

The rearrangement links TRBV5-1 to TRBJ2-1, with 9 bases identical to TRBD1. The germline V gene has CDR1 SGHRS and CDR2 YFSETQ. The V and J ends lost 4 bases and 4 bases, in that order; junction bases with no gene match: 6. This CDR3 contains 15 residues. CDR3 loop: CASSGGQGLYNEQFF. The DNA of the CDR3 is TGCGCCAGCAGCGGGGGACAGGGACTTTACAATGAGCAGTTCTTC.

This CDR3 is CASSYTGGYSYGYTF. The DNA for the CDR3 is TGTGCCAGCAGCTACACAGGGGGGTATAGCTATGGCTACACCTTC. The V and J genes are TRBV6-1 and TRBJ1-2; 8 nucleotides match TRBD1. The CDR3 totals 15 residues. V lost 6 bases and J lost 4; bases outside the gene matches: 10. The germline V gene has CDR1 MNHNS and CDR2 SASEGT.

This clone was counted between two and nine times. CDR3 sequence reads: CASSLSSGPYGYTF. The CDR3 region has the DNA TGTGCCAGCAGCCTTTCCAGTGGACCCTATGGCTACACCTTC. The chain links TRBV11-2 to TRBJ1-2; D ambiguous. Germline CDR1 reads SGHAT; CDR2 reads FQNNGV. CDR3 size: 14 residues. Trimming stripped 5 bases from V and 4 bases from J, with 14 bases between. The complete variable domain, with remaining parts taken from reference TRBV11-2 and TRBJ1-2, reads EAGVAQSPRYKIIEKRQSVAFWCNPISGHATLYWYQQILGQGPKLLIQFQNNGVVDDSQLPKDRFSAERLKGVDSTLKIQPAKLEDSAVYLCASSLSSGPYGYTFGSGTRLTVV.

The chain uses TRBV4-2 and TRBJ2-4; 8 bases fit TRBD2. Losses at the gene ends were 4 bases for V and 2 bases for J; bases not matched to a gene: 10. The length of the CDR3 is 17 residues. The germline V gene encodes CDR1 LGHNA and CDR2 YNFKEQ. The CDR3 DNA reads as TGTGCCAGCAGCCTCATCTTCGGGGGGGCCTCCAAAAACATTCAGTACTTC. Its protein product is CASSLIFGGASKNIQYF.

V usage is TRBV7-3 and J usage is TRBJ1-2; D gene ambiguous. The CDR3 has 14 residues. V lost 5 bases to trimming and J lost 4 bases, with 14 bases between them. Germline CDR1 is SGHTA and CDR2 is FQGTGA. CDR3 sequence: CASSLSSGPYGYTF. The CDR3 nucleotides read TGTGCCAGCAGCCTTTCCAGTGGACCCTATGGCTACACCTTC.

The table lists this clone with a few counts. A read error is the likely source, as a far larger clone sits one nucleotide away. Other DNA sequences in this specimen translate into the identical CDR3. The CDR3: CAKPSGSGKLFF. The CDR3, as DNA: TGTGCTAAACCTTCAGGGTCTGGGAAACTGTTTTTT. The genes are TRBV19 and TRBJ1-4; tentatively, D is TRBD1 (5 bases). The CDR3 contains 12 residues. Germline V gene data show CDR1 as LNHDA and CDR2 as SQIVND (reference sequence).